The entry that follows covers one TCR beta chain sequence. Its antigen is not identified. This CDR3 contains 13 residues. The V gene lost 4 bases and the J gene lost 2 bases, with 8 bases spanning the gap. The V gene's germline CDR1 is LGHNA and CDR2 YNFKEQ. This entry is derived from a study of lymphopenia after photon versus proton radiotherapy. Study findings and constraints: Under photons, naive T cells and diversity fell while effector/memory populations rose. Oligoclonal CD8+ Temra expansion after nadir drove photon patients' diversity drop. Larger post-nadir TCR diversity loss correlated inversely with survival in deceased patients.

Clones were sequenced by immunoSEQ multiplex PCR, and TCRdb holds only the in-frame ones, with some missing. The table lists 60,000 to 75,000 clones, around 90% of them singletons. This chain links TRBV4-2 with TRBJ2-5; D uncertain. Sequenced material: peripheral blood, taken from a patient treated with proton-based radiotherapy. The source of this sequence is a man older than 75 with esophageal cancer. The CDR3 protein is CASSRARQETQYF. In nucleotides, the CDR3 is TGTGCCAGCAGCCGCGCAAGACAAGAGACCCAGTACTTC.